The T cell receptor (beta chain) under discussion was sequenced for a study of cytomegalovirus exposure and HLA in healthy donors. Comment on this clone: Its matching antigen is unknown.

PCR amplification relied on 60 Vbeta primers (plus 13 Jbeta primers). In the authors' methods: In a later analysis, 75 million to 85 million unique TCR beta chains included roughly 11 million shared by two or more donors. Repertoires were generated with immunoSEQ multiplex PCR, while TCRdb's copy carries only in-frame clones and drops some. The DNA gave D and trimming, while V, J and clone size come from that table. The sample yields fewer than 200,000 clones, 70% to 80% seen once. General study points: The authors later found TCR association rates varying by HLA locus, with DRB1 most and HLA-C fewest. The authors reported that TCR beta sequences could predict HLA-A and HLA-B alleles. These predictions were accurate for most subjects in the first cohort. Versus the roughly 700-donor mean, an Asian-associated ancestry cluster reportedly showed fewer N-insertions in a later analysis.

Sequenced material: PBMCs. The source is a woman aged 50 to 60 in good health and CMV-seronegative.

This CDR3 reads CSVGPGTYEQYF. The CDR3 DNA reads as TGCAGCGTAGGCCCAGGGACCTACGAGCAGTACTTC. This chain joins TRBV29-1 and TRBJ2-7, with D perhaps TRBD1 (5 bases). The V end was cut by 6 bases, the J end by 2 bases, with 11 bases between. CDR1 SQVTM and CDR2 ANQGSEA come from the germline V gene. This CDR3 region has 12 residues.